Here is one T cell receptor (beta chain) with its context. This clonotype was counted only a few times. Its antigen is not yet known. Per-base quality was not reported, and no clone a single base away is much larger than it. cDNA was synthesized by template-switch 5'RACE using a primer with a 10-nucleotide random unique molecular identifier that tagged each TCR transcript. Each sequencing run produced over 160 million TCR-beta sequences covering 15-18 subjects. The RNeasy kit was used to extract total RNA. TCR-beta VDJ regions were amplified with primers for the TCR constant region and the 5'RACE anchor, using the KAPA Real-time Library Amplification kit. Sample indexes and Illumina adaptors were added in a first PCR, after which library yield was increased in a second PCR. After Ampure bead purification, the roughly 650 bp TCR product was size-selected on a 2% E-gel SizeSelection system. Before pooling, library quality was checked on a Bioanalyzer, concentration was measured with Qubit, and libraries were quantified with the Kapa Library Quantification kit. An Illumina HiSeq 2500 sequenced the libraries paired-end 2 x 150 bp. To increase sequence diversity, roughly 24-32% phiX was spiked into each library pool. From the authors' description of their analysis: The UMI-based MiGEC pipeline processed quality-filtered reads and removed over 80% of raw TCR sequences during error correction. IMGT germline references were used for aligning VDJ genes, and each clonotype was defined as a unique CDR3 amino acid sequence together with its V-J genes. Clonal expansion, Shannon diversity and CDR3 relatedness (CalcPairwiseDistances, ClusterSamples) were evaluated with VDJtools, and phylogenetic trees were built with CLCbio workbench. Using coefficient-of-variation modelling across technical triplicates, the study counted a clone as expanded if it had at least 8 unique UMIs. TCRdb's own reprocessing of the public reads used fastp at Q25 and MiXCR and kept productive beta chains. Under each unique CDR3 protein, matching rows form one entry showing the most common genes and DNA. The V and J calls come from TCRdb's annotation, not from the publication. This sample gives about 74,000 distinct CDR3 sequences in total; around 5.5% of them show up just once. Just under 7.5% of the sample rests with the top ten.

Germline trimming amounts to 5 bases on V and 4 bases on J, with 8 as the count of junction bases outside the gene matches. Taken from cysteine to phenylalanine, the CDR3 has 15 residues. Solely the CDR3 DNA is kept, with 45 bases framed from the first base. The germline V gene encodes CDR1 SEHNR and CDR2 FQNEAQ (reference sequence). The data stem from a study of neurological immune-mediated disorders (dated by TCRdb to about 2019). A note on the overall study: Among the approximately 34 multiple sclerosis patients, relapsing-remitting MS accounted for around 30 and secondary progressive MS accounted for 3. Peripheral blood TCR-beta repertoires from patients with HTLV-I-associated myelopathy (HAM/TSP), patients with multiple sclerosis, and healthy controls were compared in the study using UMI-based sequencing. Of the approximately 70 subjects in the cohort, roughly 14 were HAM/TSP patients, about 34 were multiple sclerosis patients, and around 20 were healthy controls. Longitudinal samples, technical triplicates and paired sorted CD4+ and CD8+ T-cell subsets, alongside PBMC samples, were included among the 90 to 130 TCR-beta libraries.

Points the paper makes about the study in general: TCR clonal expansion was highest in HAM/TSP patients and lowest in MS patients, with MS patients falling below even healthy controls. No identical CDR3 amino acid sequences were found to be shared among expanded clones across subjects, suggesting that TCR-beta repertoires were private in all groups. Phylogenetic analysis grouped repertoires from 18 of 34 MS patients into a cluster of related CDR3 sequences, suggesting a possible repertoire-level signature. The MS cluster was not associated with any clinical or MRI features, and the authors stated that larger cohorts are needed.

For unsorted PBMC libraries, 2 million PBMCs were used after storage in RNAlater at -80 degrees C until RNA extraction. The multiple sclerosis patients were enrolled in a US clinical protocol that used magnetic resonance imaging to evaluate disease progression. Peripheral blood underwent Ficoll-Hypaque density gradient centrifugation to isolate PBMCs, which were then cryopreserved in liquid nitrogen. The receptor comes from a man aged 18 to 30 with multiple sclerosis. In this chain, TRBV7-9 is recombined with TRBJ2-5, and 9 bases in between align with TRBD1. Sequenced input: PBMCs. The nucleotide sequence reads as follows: TGTGCCAGCAGCCCTCGGGACAGGGATGGAGAGACCCAGTACTTC. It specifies CASSPRDRDGETQYF.